This T cell receptor beta chain emerged from a study of identical twins. Each cDNA held unique molecular identifiers, and template switching gave it a universal primer site. TCRdb passed the 5' RACE reads through MiXCR, listing each CDR3 protein once. The sample has fewer than 550,000 distinct CDR3 sequences, 14% seen once; the top ten hold approximately 1%. With V trimmed by 5 bases and J by 4 bases, 11 bases remained unmatched. From germline, CDR1 is MNHNS and CDR2 SASEGT. The CDR3 is 16 residues long. The data also belong to a second study, concerning yellow fever vaccine responses in identical twins.

The TCR was taken from a woman under 30 in good health. Material for sequencing was CD4+ T cells sorted from blood. The chain recombines TRBV6-1 with TRBJ2-3, with 8 nucleotides matching TRBD2. CDR3 DNA sequence: TGTGCCAGCAGTACATGGACGGGGGGGGCCGCAGATACGCAGTATTTT. Translated: CASSTWTGGAADTQYF.